What follows describes a single T cell receptor (beta chain). This specimen belongs to a study of T cell responses to AZD1222 COVID-19 vaccine. Per the germline V gene, CDR1 is MNHEY and CDR2 is SVGAGI. This CDR3 has 11 amino acids. Between the trimmed V and J ends, which lost 6 bases and 0 bases, there was a span of 2 bases. TCRdb's table, derived via immunoSEQ multiplex PCR, lists solely in-frame clones and lacks some. The sample has some 110,000 clones, about 87% seen once. The chain recombines TRBV6-5 with TRBJ1-2; D not certain. This receptor was identified in an adult in good health. Sequenced material: peripheral blood, taken on day 0 of AZD1222 vaccination. As DNA, the CDR3 is TGTGCCAGCAGCCCTAACTATGGCTACACCTTC. Translating gives CASSPNYGYTF.